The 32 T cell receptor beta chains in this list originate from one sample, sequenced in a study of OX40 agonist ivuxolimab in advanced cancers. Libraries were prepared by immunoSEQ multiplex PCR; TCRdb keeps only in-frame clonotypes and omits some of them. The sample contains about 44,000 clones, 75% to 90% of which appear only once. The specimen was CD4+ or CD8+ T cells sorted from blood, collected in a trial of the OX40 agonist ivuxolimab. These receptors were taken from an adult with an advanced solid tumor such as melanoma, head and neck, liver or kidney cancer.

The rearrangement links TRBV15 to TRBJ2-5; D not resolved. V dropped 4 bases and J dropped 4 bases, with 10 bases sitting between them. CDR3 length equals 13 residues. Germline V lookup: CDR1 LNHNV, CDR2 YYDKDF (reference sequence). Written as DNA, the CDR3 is TGTGCCACCAGCACGGACCGGGCAGAGACCCAGTACTTC. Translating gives CATSTDRAETQYF.

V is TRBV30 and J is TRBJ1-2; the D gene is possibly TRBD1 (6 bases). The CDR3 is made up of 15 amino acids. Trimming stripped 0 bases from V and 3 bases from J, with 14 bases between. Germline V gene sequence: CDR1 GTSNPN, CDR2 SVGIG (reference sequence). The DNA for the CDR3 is TGTGCCTGGAGTGTGCCCCAGGGGTCCGACTATGGCTACACCTTC. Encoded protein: CAWSVPQGSDYGYTF.

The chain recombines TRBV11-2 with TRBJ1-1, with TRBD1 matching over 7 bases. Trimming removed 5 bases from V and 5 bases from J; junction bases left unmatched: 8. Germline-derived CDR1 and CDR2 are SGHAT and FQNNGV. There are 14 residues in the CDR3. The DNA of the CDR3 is TGTGCCAGCAGCATACTGACAGGGTCAACTGAAGCTTTCTTT. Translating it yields CASSILTGSTEAFF.

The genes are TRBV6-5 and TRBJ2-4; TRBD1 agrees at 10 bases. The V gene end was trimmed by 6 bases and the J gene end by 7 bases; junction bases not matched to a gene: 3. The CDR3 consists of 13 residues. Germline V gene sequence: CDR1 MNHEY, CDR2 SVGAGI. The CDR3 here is CASRWTGGNIQYF. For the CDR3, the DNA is TGTGCCAGCAGATGGACAGGGGGGAACATTCAGTACTTC.

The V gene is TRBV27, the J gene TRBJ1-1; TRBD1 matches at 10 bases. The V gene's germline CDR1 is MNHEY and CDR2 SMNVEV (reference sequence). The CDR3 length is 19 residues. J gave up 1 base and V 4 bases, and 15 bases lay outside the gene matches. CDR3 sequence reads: CASSSTLGDRGFGNTEAFF. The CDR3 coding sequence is TGTGCCAGCAGTTCTACCCTGGGGGACAGGGGTTTTGGGAACACTGAAGCTTTCTTT.

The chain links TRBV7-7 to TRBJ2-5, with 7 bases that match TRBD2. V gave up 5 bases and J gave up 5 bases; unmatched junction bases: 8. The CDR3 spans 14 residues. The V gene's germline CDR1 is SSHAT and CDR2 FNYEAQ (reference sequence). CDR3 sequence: CASSPRLAGETQYF. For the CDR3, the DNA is TGTGCCAGCAGCCCACGACTAGCTGGGGAGACCCAGTACTTC.

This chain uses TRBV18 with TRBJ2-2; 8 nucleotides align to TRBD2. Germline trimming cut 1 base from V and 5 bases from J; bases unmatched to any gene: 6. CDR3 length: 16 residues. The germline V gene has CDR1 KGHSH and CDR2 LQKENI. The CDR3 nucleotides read TGTGCCAGCTCACCACAGGGGACTAGGAGAACCGGGGAGCTGTTTTTT. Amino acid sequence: CASSPQGTRRTGELFF.

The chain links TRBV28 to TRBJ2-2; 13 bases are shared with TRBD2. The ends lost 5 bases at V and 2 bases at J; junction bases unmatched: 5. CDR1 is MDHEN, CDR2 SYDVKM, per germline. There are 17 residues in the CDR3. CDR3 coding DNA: TGTGCCAGCAGTCCGGGACTAGCGGGGTTCAACACCGGGGAGCTGTTTTTT. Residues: CASSPGLAGFNTGELFF.

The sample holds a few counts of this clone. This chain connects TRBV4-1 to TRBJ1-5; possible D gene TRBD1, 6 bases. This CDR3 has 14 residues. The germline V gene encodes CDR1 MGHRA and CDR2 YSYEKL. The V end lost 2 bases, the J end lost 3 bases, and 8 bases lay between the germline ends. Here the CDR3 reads CASSQTGFNQPQHF. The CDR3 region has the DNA TGCGCCAGCAGCCAAACAGGGTTCAATCAGCCCCAGCATTTT.

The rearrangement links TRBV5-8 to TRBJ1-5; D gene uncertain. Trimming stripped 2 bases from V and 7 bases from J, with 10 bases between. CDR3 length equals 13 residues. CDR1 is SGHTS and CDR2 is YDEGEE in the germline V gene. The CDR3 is CASSLLAGQPQHF. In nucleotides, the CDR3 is TGTGCCAGCAGCTTATTAGCCGGGCAGCCCCAGCATTTT.

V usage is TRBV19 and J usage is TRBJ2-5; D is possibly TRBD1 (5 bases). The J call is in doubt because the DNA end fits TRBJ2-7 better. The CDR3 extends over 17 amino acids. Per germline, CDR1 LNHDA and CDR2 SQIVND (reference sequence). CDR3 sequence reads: CASSDPPGPDRLYEQYF. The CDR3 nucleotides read TGTGCCAGTAGCGACCCCCCAGGGCCCGACAGACTCTACGAGCAGTACTTC.

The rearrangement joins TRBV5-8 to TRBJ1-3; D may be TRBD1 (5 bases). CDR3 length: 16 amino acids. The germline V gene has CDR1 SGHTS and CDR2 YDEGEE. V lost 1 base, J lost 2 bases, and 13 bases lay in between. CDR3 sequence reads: CASSLSWGIAGNTIYF. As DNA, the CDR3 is TGTGCCAGCAGCTTGTCATGGGGGATTGCTGGAAACACCATATATTTT.

The CDR3 region is CSVEEGGPSPDTGELFF. As DNA, the CDR3 is TGCAGCGTTGAAGAGGGCGGGCCATCGCCGGACACCGGGGAGCTGTTTTTT. The chain uses TRBV29-1 and TRBJ2-2; D is perhaps TRBD2 (5 bases). This CDR3 is 17 amino acids long. Trimming took 0 bases from V and 3 from J, leaving 17 bases between them. CDR1 and CDR2 from the germline V gene are SQVTM and ANQGSEA.

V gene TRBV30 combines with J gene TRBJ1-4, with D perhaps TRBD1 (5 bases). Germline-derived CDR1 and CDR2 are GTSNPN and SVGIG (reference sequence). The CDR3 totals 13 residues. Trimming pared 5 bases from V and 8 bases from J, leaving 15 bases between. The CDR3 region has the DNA TGTGCCTGGGGTCGGGGACCTATCGAAAAACTGTTTTTT. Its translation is CAWGRGPIEKLFF.

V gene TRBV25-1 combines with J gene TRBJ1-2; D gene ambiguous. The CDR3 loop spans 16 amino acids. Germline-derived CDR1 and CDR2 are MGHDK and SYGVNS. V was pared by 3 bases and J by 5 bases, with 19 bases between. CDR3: CASSDRVPGSRYGYTF. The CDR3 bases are TGTGCCAGCAGTGATCGCGTGCCGGGCAGCCGGTATGGCTACACCTTC.

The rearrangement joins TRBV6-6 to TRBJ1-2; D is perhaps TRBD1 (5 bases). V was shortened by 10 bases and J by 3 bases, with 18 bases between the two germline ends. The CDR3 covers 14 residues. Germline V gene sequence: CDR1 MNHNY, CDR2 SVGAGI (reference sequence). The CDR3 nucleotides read TGTGCCACCAAGGATGGAGGGGAGGACTATGGCTACACCTTC. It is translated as CATKDGGEDYGYTF.

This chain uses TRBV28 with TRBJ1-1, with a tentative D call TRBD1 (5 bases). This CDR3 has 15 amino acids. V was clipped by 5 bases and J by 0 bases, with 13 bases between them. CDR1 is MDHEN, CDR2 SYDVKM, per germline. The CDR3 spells CASSPWGGVNTEAFF. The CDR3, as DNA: TGTGCCAGCAGTCCGTGGGGGGGTGTGAACACTGAAGCTTTCTTT.

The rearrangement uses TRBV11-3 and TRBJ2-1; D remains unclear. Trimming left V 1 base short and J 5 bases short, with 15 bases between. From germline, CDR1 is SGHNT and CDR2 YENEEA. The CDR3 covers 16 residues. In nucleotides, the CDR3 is TGTGCCAGCAGCTTAGCTATTGCGGCCGAAGACAATGAGCAGTTCTTC. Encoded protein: CASSLAIAAEDNEQFF.

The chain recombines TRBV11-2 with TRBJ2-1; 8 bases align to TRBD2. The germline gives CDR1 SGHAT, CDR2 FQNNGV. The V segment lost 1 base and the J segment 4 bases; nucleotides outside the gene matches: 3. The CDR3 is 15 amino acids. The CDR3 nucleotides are TGTGCCAGCAGCTTAGCGGGAGGGGGGTACAATGAGCAGTTCTTC. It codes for CASSLAGGGYNEQFF.

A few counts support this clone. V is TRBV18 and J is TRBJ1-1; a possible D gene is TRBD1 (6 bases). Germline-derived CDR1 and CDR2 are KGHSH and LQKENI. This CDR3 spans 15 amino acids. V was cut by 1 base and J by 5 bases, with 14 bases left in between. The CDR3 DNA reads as TGTGCCAGCTCACCACAACTGGGAGACAGGACTGAAGCTTTCTTT. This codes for CASSPQLGDRTEAFF.

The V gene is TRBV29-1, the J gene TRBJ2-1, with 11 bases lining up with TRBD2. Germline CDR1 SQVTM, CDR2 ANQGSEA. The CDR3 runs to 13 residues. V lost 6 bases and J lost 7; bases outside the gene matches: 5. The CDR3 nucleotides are TGCAGCGTCCTAGCGGGAGGTCTAAATGAGCAGTTCTTC. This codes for CSVLAGGLNEQFF.

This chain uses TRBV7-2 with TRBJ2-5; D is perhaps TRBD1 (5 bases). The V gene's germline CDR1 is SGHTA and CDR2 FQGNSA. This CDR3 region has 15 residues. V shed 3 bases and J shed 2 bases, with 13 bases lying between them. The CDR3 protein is CASSLKGETQETQYF. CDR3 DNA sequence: TGTGCCAGCAGCTTGAAAGGGGAAACACAAGAGACCCAGTACTTC.

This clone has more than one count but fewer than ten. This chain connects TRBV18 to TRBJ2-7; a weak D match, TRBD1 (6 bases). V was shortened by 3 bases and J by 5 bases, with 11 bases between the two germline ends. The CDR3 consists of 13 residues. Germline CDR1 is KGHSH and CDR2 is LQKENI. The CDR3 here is CASSPGQLNEQYF. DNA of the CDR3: TGTGCCAGCTCACCCGGACAGTTAAACGAGCAGTACTTC.

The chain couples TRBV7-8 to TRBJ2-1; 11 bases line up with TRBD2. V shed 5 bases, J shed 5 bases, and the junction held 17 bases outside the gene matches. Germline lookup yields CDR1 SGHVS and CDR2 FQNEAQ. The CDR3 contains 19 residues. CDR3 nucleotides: TGTGCCAGCAGCCCTCGAGGACAGATTAGCGGGAGGGCGAACAATGAGCAGTTCTTC. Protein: CASSPRGQISGRANNEQFF.

The CDR3 loop reads CASSLPPRAGDTDTQYF. The CDR3 nucleotides read TGTGCCAGCAGCCTCCCGCCCCGAGCGGGGGACACAGATACGCAGTATTTT. J is TRBJ2-3 and V is TRBV14, with TRBD2 matching 8 bases. This CDR3 is built from 17 residues. The V and J ends lost 4 bases and 2 bases, in that order; junction bases with no gene match: 11. CDR1 and CDR2 from the germline V gene are SGHDN and FVKESK.

The CDR3 DNA reads as TGCGCCAGCAGTTTTAGGGACAGGTCGGACACTGAAGCTTTCTTT. Translated, it gives CASSFRDRSDTEAFF. This chain links TRBV10-2 with TRBJ1-1; TRBD1 matches 8 bases. Per germline, CDR1 WSHSY and CDR2 SAAADI. Germline trimming cut 5 bases from V and 3 bases from J; bases unmatched to any gene: 8. The CDR3 is 15 amino acids.

CDR3 bases: TGTGCCAGCAGCCTTCAGGTTACCTCTGGGGCCAACGTCCTGACTTTC. It encodes CASSLQVTSGANVLTF. The V gene is TRBV16, the J gene TRBJ2-6; D gene uncertain. CDR1 is KGHSY, CDR2 FQNENV, per germline. The CDR3 sequence is 16 residues long. V was clipped by 4 bases and J by 0 bases, with 10 bases between them.

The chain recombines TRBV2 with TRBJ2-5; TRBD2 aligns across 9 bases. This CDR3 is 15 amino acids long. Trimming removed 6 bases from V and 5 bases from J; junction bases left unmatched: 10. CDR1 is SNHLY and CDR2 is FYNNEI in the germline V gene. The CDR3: CASRRGSGSSETQYF. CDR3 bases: TGTGCCAGCAGGAGGGGTAGCGGGAGCTCCGAGACCCAGTACTTC.

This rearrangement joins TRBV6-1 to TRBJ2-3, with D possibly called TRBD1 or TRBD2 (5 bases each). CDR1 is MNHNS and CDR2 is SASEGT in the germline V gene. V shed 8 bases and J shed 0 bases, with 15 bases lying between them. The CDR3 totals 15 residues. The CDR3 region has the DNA TGTGCCAGCCCTACCCCGGGACGGAGCACAGATACGCAGTATTTT. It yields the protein CASPTPGRSTDTQYF.

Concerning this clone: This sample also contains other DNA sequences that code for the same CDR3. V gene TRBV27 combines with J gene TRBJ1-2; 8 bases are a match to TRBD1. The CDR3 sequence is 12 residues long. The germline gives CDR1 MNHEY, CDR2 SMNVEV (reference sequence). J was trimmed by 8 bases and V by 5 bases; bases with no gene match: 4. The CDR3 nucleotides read TGTGCCAGCAGTCTGGACAGGGTCGGCTACACCTTC. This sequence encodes CASSLDRVGYTF.

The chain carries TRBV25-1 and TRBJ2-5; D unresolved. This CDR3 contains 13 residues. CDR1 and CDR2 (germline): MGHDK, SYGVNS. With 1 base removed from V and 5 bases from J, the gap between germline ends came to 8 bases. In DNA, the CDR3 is TGTGCCAGCAGTGAATTCGGACGGGAGACCCAGTACTTC. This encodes CASSEFGRETQYF.

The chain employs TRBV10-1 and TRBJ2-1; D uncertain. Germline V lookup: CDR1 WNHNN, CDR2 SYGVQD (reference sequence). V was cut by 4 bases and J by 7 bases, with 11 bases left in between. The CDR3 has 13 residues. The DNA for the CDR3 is TGCGCCAGCAGTGCCCTCCCAGGAAATGAGCAGTTCTTC. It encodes CASSALPGNEQFF.